This T cell receptor beta chain came from a study of CD8 T cells in Susac syndrome (dated by TCRdb to about 2019). With respect to the entire study: The study used repertoire sequencing to test whether antigen drove CD8+ T cell activation and differentiation in Susac syndrome. Broader findings and caveats from the paper: The TCR sequencing and HLA analysis was acknowledged to have included a relatively small number of individuals.

Measured from the cysteine to the phenylalanine, the CDR3 is 12 residues long. Only the CDR3 part of the read is kept: 36 bases, read in frame from the first base. CDR1 and CDR2 are drawn from the germline V gene: SQVTM, ANQGSEA. V is shortened by 1 base, J by 9 bases, and the region joining them spans 10 bases. Peripheral blood CD8+ and CD4+ T cells from healthy donors, Susac syndrome patients and multiple sclerosis patients were profiled using high-throughput TCR beta sequencing. Healthy donors were included as age- and sex-matched controls. Bulk CD8+ and CD4+ T cells were purified magnetically by negative isolation, whereas CD8+ TEMRA cells were enriched by FACS. Blood was collected in EDTA tubes and processed within 24 hours, with PBMCs isolated through density gradient centrifugation. PBMCs destined for TCR sequencing were cryopreserved in liquid nitrogen and later thawed in a 37 °C water bath. The sorted or isolated CD4+, CD8+ and CD8+ TEMRA cells reached a purity of at least 90%.

RNA was extracted with the RNeasy kit and about 0.5 to 1 ug was reverse transcribed using random hexamers. TCR beta CDR3 regions were amplified with the immunoSEQ multiplex PCR assay covering 54 Vbeta and 13 Jbeta segments. To correct PCR amplification bias, a synthetic template baseline was used for both primer optimization and computational correction. The study's own analysis went as follows. Reads were annotated to V, D and J genes per IMGT and analyzed with immunoSEQ Analyzer, keeping only productive sequences. Clonality was computed as one minus Shannon entropy normalized by log2 of the number of productive unique sequences. For each patient and control, public and private clones were evaluated among the 100 most prevalent clones. Clones were defined as Susac-specific when absent from the healthy and MS cohorts, from approximately 970 published viral clones and from other ImmuneACCESS disease sequences. The public sequencing data were trimmed at Q25 with fastp and processed into clonotypes with MiXCR by TCRdb, which kept only in-frame beta chains. Each entry is one CDR3 protein sequence, shown with its most common DNA and genes. TCRdb, not the authors, supplied the V and J calls. A total of about 120,000 distinct CDR3 sequences appear in this sample, 85% to 95% of them only once. The ten most abundant clones make up more than 0.13% of the sample.

Note on this clonotype: What this receptor recognizes is not known. There are no base qualities to consult, and no much larger clone falls within one base.

This receptor was obtained from a human donor in good health. The V and J genes are TRBV29-1 and TRBJ2-1, with no confidently assigned D gene. The sample comprised CD4+ T cells from PBMCs. The DNA reads as follows: TGCAGCGTTGAAGTCCTCGTGGGTGAGCAGTTCTTC. Translation gives CSVEVLVGEQFF.